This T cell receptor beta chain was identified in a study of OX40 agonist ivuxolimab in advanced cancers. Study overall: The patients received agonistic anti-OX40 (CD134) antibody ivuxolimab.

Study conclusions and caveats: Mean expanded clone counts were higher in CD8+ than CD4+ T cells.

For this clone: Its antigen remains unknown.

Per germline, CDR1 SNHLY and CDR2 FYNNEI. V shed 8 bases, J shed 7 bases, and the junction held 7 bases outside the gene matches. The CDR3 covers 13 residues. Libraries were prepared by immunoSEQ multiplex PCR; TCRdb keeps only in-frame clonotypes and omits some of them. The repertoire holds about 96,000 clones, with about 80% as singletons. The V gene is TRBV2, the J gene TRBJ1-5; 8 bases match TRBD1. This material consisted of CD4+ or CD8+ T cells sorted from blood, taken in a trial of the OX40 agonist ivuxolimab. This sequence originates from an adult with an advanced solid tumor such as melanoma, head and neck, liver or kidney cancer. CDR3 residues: CASATGGGQPQHF. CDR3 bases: TGTGCCAGCGCCACAGGGGGAGGACAGCCCCAGCATTTT.